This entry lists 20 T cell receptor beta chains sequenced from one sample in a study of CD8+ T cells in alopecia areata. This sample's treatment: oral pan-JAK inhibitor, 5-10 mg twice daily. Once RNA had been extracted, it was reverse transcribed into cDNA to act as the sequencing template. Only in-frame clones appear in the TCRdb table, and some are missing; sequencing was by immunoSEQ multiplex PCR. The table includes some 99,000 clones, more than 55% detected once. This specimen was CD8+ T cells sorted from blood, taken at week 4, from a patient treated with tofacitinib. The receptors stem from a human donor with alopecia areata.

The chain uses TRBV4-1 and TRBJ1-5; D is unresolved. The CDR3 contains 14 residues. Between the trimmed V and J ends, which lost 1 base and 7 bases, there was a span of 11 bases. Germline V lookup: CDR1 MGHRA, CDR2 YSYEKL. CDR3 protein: CASSQASVSQPQHF. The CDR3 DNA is TGCGCCAGCAGCCAAGCCTCAGTGAGCCAGCCCCAGCATTTT.

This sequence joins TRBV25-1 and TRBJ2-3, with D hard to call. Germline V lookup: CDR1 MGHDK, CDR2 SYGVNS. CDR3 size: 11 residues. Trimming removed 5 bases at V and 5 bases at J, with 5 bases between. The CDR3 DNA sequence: TGTGCCAGCAGTATAAGAGATACGCAGTATTTT. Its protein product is CASSIRDTQYF.

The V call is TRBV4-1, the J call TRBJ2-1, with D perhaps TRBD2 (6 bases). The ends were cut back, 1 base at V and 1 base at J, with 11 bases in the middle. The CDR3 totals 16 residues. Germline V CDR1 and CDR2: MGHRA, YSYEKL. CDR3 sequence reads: CASSQAGEVSYNEQFF. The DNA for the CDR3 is TGCGCCAGCAGCCAAGCGGGGGAGGTATCCTACAATGAGCAGTTCTTC.

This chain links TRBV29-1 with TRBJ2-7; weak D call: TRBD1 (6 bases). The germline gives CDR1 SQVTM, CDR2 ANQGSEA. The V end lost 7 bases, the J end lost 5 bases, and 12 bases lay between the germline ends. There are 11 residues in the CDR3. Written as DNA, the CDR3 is TGCAGCGGTTCACAGGGCGACGAGCAGTACTTC. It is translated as CSGSQGDEQYF.

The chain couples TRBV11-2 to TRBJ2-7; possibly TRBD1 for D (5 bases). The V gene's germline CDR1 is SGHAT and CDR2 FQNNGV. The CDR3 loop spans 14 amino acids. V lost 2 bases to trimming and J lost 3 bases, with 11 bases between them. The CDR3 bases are TGTGCCAGCAGCTTAAGCCAAGGGGACTACGAGCAGTACTTC. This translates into CASSLSQGDYEQYF.

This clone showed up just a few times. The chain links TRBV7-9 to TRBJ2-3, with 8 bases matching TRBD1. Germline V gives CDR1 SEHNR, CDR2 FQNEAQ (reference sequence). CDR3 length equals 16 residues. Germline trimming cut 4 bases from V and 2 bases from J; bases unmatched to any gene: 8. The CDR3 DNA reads TGTGCCAGCAGCTCGACAGGGGTGAGCCTCACAGATACGCAGTATTTT. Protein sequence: CASSSTGVSLTDTQYF.

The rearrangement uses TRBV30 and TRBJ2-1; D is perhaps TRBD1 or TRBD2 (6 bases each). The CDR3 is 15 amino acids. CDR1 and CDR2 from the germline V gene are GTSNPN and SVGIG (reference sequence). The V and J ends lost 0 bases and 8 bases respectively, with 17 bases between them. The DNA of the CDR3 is TGTGCCTGGAGTGTAATATCTGCAGGGGAGGATGAGCAGTTCTTC. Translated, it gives CAWSVISAGEDEQFF. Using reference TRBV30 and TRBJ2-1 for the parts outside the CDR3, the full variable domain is SQTIHQWPATLVQPVGSPLSLECTVEGTSNPNLYWYRQAAGRGLQLLFYSVGIGQISSEVPQNLSASRPQDRQFILSSKKLLLSDSGFYLCAWSVISAGEDEQFFGPGTRLTVL.

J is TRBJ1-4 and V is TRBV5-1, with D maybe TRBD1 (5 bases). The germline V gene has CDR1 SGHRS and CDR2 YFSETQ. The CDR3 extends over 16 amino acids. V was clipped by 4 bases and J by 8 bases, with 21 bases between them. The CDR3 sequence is CASSGDWGEYPEKLFF. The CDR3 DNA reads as TGCGCCAGCAGCGGTGACTGGGGGGAATATCCGGAAAAACTGTTTTTT. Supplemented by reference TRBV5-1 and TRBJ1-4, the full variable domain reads KAGVTQTPRYLIKTRGQQVTLSCSPISGHRSVSWYQQTPGQGLQFLFEYFSETQRNKGNFPGRFSGRQFSNSRSEMNVSTLELGDSALYLCASSGDWGEYPEKLFFGSGTQLSVL.

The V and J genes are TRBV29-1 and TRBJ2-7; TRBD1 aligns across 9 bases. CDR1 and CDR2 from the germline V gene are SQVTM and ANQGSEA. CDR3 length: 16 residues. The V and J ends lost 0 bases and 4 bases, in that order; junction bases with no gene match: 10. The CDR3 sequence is CSVEDDRGQGKYEQYF. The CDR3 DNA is TGCAGCGTTGAAGATGATAGGGGACAGGGCAAATACGAGCAGTACTTC.

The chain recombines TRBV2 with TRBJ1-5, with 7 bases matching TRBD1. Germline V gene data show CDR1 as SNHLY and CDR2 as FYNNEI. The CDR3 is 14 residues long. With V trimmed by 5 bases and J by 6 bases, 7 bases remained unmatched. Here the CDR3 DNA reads TGTGCCAGCAGTTCGTTGAGGGGGCGTCAGCCCCAGCATTTT. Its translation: CASSSLRGRQPQHF.

As DNA, the CDR3 is TGCAGCGTCCACCTAGCGGGGGCCGTCACCGGGGAGCTGTTTTTT. Translating gives CSVHLAGAVTGELFF. The chain joins TRBV29-1 to TRBJ2-2, with TRBD2 matching 10 bases. The germline V gene encodes CDR1 SQVTM and CDR2 ANQGSEA. The CDR3 runs to 15 residues. V trimming: 6 bases; J trimming: 4 bases; junction bases outside the gene matches: 8.

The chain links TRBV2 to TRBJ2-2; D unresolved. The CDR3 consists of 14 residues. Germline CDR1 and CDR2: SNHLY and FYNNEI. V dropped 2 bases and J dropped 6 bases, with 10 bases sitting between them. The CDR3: CASSEHRASGELFF. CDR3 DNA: TGTGCCAGCAGTGAACATAGGGCGTCCGGGGAGCTGTTTTTT.

This chain's CDR3 is CSVDVAGREQYF. For the CDR3, the DNA is TGCAGCGTTGATGTGGCAGGGCGAGAGCAGTACTTC. V usage is TRBV29-1 and J usage is TRBJ2-7, with D maybe TRBD1 (5 bases). Trimming took 3 bases from V and 7 from J, leaving 13 bases between them. Germline V gives CDR1 SQVTM, CDR2 ANQGSEA. The CDR3 has 12 amino acids.

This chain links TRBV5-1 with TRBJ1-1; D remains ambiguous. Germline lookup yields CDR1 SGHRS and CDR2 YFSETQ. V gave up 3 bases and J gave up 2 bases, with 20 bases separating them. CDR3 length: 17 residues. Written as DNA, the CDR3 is TGCGCCAGCAGCTCCCAGCTGCATCCGACCCCTAACACTGAAGCTTTCTTT. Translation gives CASSSQLHPTPNTEAFF.

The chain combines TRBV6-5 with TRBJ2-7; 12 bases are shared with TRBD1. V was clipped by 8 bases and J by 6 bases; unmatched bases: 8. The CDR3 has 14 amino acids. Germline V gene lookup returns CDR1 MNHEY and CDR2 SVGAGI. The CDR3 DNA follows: TGTGCCAGCGGCGCCGGGACAGGGGGCGTCGAGCAGTACTTC. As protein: CASGAGTGGVEQYF.

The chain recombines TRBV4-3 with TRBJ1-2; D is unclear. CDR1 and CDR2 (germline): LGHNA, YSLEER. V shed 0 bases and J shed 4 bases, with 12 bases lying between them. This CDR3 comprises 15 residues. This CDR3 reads CASSQDSSRLYGYTF. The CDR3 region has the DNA TGCGCCAGCAGCCAAGACAGTAGCAGACTCTATGGCTACACCTTC.

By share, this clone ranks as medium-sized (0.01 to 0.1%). CDR3 DNA: TGTGCCAGCAGCTCGCCGACAGGGAGCGGAAACACCATATATTTT. Translating it yields CASSSPTGSGNTIYF. V gene TRBV7-9 combines with J gene TRBJ1-3; 7 bases are a match to TRBD1. CDR1 SEHNR and CDR2 FQNEAQ come from the germline V gene (reference sequence). The J segment lost 4 bases and the V segment lost 4 bases, leaving 7 bases of the junction unmatched. CDR3 length: 15 amino acids.

The CDR3 nucleotides read TGTGCCAGCAGCGATAGGTCGGGACAGGGGTGGAACGGGGAGCTGTTTTTT. Amino acids: CASSDRSGQGWNGELFF. The chain couples TRBV7-9 to TRBJ2-2; TRBD1 matches 10 bases. V lost 5 bases and J lost 7; bases outside the gene matches: 13. CDR1 is SEHNR, CDR2 FQNEAQ, per germline (reference sequence). The CDR3 is 17 amino acids.

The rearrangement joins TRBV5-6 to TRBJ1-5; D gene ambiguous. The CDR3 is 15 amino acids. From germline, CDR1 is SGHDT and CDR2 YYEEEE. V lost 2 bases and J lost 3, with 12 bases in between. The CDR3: CASSFWVSLNQPQHF. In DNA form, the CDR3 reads TGTGCCAGCAGCTTTTGGGTATCCCTCAATCAGCCCCAGCATTTT.

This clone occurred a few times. The CDR3, as DNA: TGTGCCAGCAGTTTATTTGTGGGAGATGAGTACTTC. Amino acid sequence: CASSLFVGDEYF. The chain couples TRBV28 to TRBJ2-5, with D possibly being TRBD2 (5 bases). Per the germline V gene, CDR1 is MDHEN and CDR2 is SYDVKM. CDR3 size: 12 residues. V was cut by 1 base and J by 12 bases, with 12 bases left in between.